The clone carrying this T cell receptor (beta chain) was found a few times. Amplification of TCR beta CDR3 regions used RNA as the template. The primer set for the first-round RT-PCR of the TCR CDR3 was HTBI. TCRdb itself ran the multiplex PCR reads through MiXCR, one entry per CDR3 protein. The profile shows 540,000 or so distinct CDR3 sequences, approximately 14% of them singletons. This sample was taken from a study of T cells in Graves' hyperthyroidism and ophthalmopathy. Germline V lookup: CDR1 SGHDT, CDR2 YYEEEE. With 2 bases removed from V and 9 bases from J, the gap between germline ends came to 18 bases. This CDR3 comprises 15 residues.

The J gene is TRBJ1-5, the V gene TRBV5-6; maybe TRBD1 (6 bases). The sequence came from a woman in her 30s with Graves' hyperthyroidism. The sample was blood. CDR3 bases: TGTGCCAGCAGCTTCGGACAGCCTGGCGCGGGGCCCCAGCATTTT. Translating gives CASSFGQPGAGPQHF.